The rows below give T cell receptor beta chains drawn from one sample of a study of OX40 agonist ivuxolimab in advanced cancers. The data were produced by immunoSEQ multiplex PCR, yet TCRdb's version contains in-frame clones alone and is incomplete. The sample shows 80,000 to 130,000 clones, 90% of them seen only once. The source material was CD4+ or CD8+ T cells sorted from blood, sampled in a trial of the OX40 agonist ivuxolimab. Every receptor here comes from an adult with an advanced solid tumor such as melanoma, head and neck, liver or kidney cancer. The CDR3 runs from the conserved cysteine through the conserved F or W. A D gene is named only where the DNA matches it firmly. Not all rows give a size; the values are once, few, many and, for expanded clones, a class.

d_call j_call v_call clone_size cdr3_nt cdr3_aa
NA TRBJ2-2 TRBV7-3 NA TGTGCCAGCAGCTTCGGGACTTTCCTCACCGGGGAGCTGTTTTTT CASSFGTFLTGELFF
NA TRBJ2-7 TRBV11-2 NA TGTGCCAGCAGCCAACCCCGGGGGTCGCGTGCGCAGTACTTC CASSQPRGSRAQYF
TRBD2 TRBJ2-2 TRBV15 few TGTGCCACCAGCGGACGGACTAGCGGGAGGATCGGGGAGCTGTTTTTT CATSGRTSGRIGELFF
NA TRBJ2-7 TRBV4-2 NA TGTGCCAGCAGCCAAGCCGGGGGAGGACCCTACGAGCAGTACTTC CASSQAGGGPYEQYF
NA TRBJ2-2 TRBV7-2 NA TGTGCCAGCAGCCCCCAAGCAGGGGGGCTTATGGACACCGGGGAGCTGTTTTTT CASSPQAGGLMDTGELFF
NA TRBJ1-4 TRBV10-1 NA TGCGCCAGCCTGGGGGCCTGCCCTTGTACTAATGAAAAACTGTTTTTT CASLGACPCTNEKLFF
TRBD2 TRBJ2-7 TRBV7-2 few TGTGCCAGTTCGACACTAGCGGGAGGGCGACAGTACTTC CASSTLAGGRQYF
NA TRBJ2-2 TRBV7-9 NA TGTGCCAGCAGCTCAAACACGAACACCGGGGAGCTGTTTTTT CASSSNTNTGELFF
NA TRBJ2-7 TRBV5-6 NA TGTGCCAGCAGCACTCGAGGGTTAATCTACGAGCAGTACTTC CASSTRGLIYEQYF
NA TRBJ1-2 TRBV9 NA TGTGCCAGCAGCCCCCGTGAGAATTATGGCTACACCTTC CASSPRENYGYTF
NA TRBJ2-7 TRBV29-1 once TGCAGCGGAGGGAGGGCGGGACATACCGACGAGCAGTACTTC CSGGRAGHTDEQYF
NA TRBJ2-3 TRBV7-3 NA TGTGCCAGCAGCTTATTGGGCACAGATACGCAGTATTTT CASSLLGTDTQYF
TRBD2 TRBJ2-7 TRBV28 NA TGTGCCAGCATCCAAGGGTCAGCGGGAACCTCCTACGAGCAGTACTTC CASIQGSAGTSYEQYF
NA TRBJ1-1 TRBV5-1 NA TGCGCCAGCAGCTCCCGACACCTCGACCGGGACTCTGAAGCTTTCTTT CASSSRHLDRDSEAFF
TRBD2 TRBJ2-3 TRBV5-1 NA TGCGCCAGCAGCTTGGCGACTAGCTCCACAGATACGCAGTATTTT CASSLATSSTDTQYF
NA TRBJ2-5 TRBV9 NA TGTGCCAGCAGCCCCGGGGTGGCCGGAGAGACCCAGTACTTC CASSPGVAGETQYF
TRBD1 TRBJ1-2 TRBV7-9 NA TGTGCCAGCAGCTTAGGGGGGACAGCCTATGGCTACACCTTC CASSLGGTAYGYTF
TRBD1 TRBJ1-3 TRBV18 NA TGTGCCAGCTCAAGCCGGGACAGGGGGTCTGGAAACACCATATATTTT CASSSRDRGSGNTIYF
NA TRBJ1-1 TRBV7-6 NA TGTGCCAGCAGCTTAGAGCAGGTGAACACTGAAGCTTTCTTT CASSLEQVNTEAFF
NA TRBJ2-1 TRBV6-1 NA TGTGCCAGCAGCCCCCGGGACTCCTACAATGAGCAGTTCTTC CASSPRDSYNEQFF
TRBD1 TRBJ2-1 TRBV7-9 NA TGTGCCAGCAGCTTACGACAGGGGGGTTACAATGAGCAGTTCTTC CASSLRQGGYNEQFF